The 17 T cell receptor beta chains below come from one sample, sequenced in a study of cytomegalovirus exposure and HLA in healthy donors. PCR primers comprised 60 Vbeta and 13 Jbeta primers. The table came from immunoSEQ multiplex PCR; TCRdb's copy has only in-frame clones and leaves some out. The sample gives about 84,000 clones, about 77% of which show up once; roughly 2.5% is in the top ten. The sequenced material came from PBMCs. These receptors were obtained from a male donor in good health and CMV-seropositive.

This chain joins TRBV25-1 and TRBJ2-7; possibly TRBD1 for D (6 bases). This CDR3 has 14 amino acids. Germline values: CDR1 MGHDK, CDR2 SYGVNS. The germline V and J ends were trimmed by 4 bases and 1 base, with 11 bases remaining between them. The DNA of the CDR3 is TGTGCCAGCAGTGTCAGGGGTTTTTCCTACGAGCAGTACTTC. Residues: CASSVRGFSYEQYF.

The J gene is TRBJ2-5, the V gene TRBV11-2, with D perhaps TRBD1 (5 bases). Germline loops: CDR1 SGHAT, CDR2 FQNNGV. V was trimmed by 6 bases and J by 5 bases, leaving 16 bases between them. This CDR3 is built from 14 residues. CDR3 coding DNA: TGTGCCAGCAGACCCGAGCCAGGGCGGGAGACCCAGTACTTC. As protein: CASRPEPGRETQYF.

The sample holds one count of this clone. The V gene is TRBV27, the J gene TRBJ1-2; 9 bases align to TRBD1. V lost 5 bases to trimming and J lost 3 bases; unmatched junction nucleotides: 1. Per germline, CDR1 MNHEY and CDR2 SMNVEV (reference sequence). The CDR3 covers 13 residues. This CDR3 reads CASSRTGDYGYTF. CDR3 bases: TGTGCCAGCAGTAGGACAGGGGACTATGGCTACACCTTC.

The chain employs TRBV10-3 and TRBJ2-7; 9 bases map to TRBD1. V was pared by 6 bases and J by 4 bases, with 7 bases of the junction left unmatched. This CDR3 is built from 14 residues. The germline V gene has CDR1 ENHRY and CDR2 SYGVKD. CDR3 coding DNA: TGTGCCATCAGACAAACAGGGGGCGGATACGAGCAGTACTTC. Protein product: CAIRQTGGGYEQYF.

The gene calls are TRBV27 and TRBJ2-7, with 12 bases that match TRBD2. Trimming took 6 bases from V and 2 from J; bases not matched to a gene: 5. This CDR3 comprises 15 residues. The germline CDR1 and CDR2 sequences are MNHEY and SMNVEV (reference sequence). For the CDR3, the DNA is TGTGCCAGCAGCTGGACTAGCGGGATGCCCTACGAGCAGTACTTC. Its protein is CASSWTSGMPYEQYF.

This clone has just a few counts. V and J are TRBV27 and TRBJ1-2, with TRBD1 matching 8 bases. The V gene's germline CDR1 is MNHEY and CDR2 SMNVEV (reference sequence). V was pared by 4 bases and J by 4 bases, with 8 bases of the junction left unmatched. The CDR3 is made up of 15 amino acids. The CDR3 coding sequence is TGTGCCAGCAGTTCCTTCCCGGGACAGGTCTATGGCTACACCTTC. Encoded protein: CASSSFPGQVYGYTF.

The table lists this clone with a count of one. The rearrangement joins TRBV4-1 to TRBJ2-1; TRBD2 matches at 7 bases. CDR3 length: 14 amino acids. CDR1 is MGHRA and CDR2 is YSYEKL in the germline V gene. V gave up 7 bases and J gave up 1 base; unmatched junction bases: 4. The CDR3 protein is CASTQRESYNEQFF. In DNA form, the CDR3 reads TGCGCCAGCACACAGCGGGAATCCTACAATGAGCAGTTCTTC.

The V call is TRBV7-9, the J call TRBJ2-3; 9 bases map to TRBD2. The ends lost 1 base at V and 0 bases at J; junction bases unmatched: 8. The germline V gene has CDR1 SEHNR and CDR2 FQNEAQ (reference sequence). CDR3 size: 18 residues. This chain's CDR3 is CASSLGVSSGISTDTQYF. The CDR3 DNA follows: TGTGCCAGCAGCTTAGGAGTGTCTAGCGGGATCAGCACAGATACGCAGTATTTT.

The count of this clone is one. J is TRBJ2-1 and V is TRBV27; a weak D match, TRBD2 (9 bases). CDR1 and CDR2 (germline): MNHEY, SMNVEV (reference sequence). Trimming removed 7 bases from V and 5 bases from J, with 27 bases in between. The CDR3 covers 18 residues. CDR3 in amino acids: CASKGGTGSGRRDNEQFF. The CDR3 DNA reads as TGTGCCAGCAAGGGAGGGACAGGTAGCGGGAGACGGGACAATGAGCAGTTCTTC.

This chain uses TRBV9 with TRBJ1-2, with D unclear. Trimming took off 0 bases at V and 4 bases at J, with 13 bases between the two ends. Germline V gene lookup returns CDR1 SGDLS and CDR2 YYNGEE. The CDR3 loop spans 15 amino acids. The CDR3 nucleotides read TGTGCCAGCAGCGTAGCTACGGGATTCGGCTATGGCTACACCTTC. Amino acids: CASSVATGFGYGYTF.

This clone turned up a few times. V and J are TRBV18 and TRBJ1-5; TRBD1 matches 8 bases. The ends lost 4 bases at V and 4 bases at J; junction bases unmatched: 6. This CDR3 has 15 amino acids. Germline assignment: CDR1 KGHSH and CDR2 LQKENI. CDR3 sequence reads: CASSLGQGTNQPQHF. CDR3 in DNA: TGTGCCAGCTCACTAGGACAGGGCACGAATCAGCCCCAGCATTTT.

The chain combines TRBV5-1 with TRBJ1-5, with 7 bases identical to TRBD1. The CDR3 runs to 15 residues. Germline CDR1 and CDR2: SGHRS and YFSETQ. V was clipped by 4 bases and J by 0 bases; unmatched bases: 4. The CDR3, as DNA: TGCGCCAGCAGCGTAACAGGGGATAGCAATCAGCCCCAGCATTTT. Translated: CASSVTGDSNQPQHF. The variable domain in full, completed from reference TRBV5-1 and TRBJ1-5, reads KAGVTQTPRYLIKTRGQQVTLSCSPISGHRSVSWYQQTPGQGLQFLFEYFSETQRNKGNFPGRFSGRQFSNSRSEMNVSTLELGDSALYLCASSVTGDSNQPQHFGDGTRLSIL.

The V call is TRBV19, the J call TRBJ2-5, with D possibly TRBD1 on 6 matching bases. The CDR3 is made up of 13 amino acids. Germline V gene data show CDR1 as LNHDA and CDR2 as SQIVND (reference sequence). The V and J ends lost 5 bases and 5 bases respectively, with 12 bases between them. CDR3 loop: CASSFGGWETQYF. As DNA, the CDR3 is TGTGCCAGTAGTTTTGGGGGCTGGGAGACCCAGTACTTC. The entire variable domain, with the rest obtained from reference TRBV19 and TRBJ2-5, is as follows: DGGITQSPKYLFRKEGQNVTLSCEQNLNHDAMYWYRQDPGQGLRLIYYSQIVNDFQKGDIAEGYSVSREKKESFPLTVTSAQKNPTAFYLCASSFGGWETQYFGPGTRLLVL.

This clone was detected only once. The chain links TRBV7-3 to TRBJ1-5; D may be TRBD1 (5 bases). Trimming took off 7 bases at V and 7 bases at J, with 14 bases between the two ends. Germline V gene sequence: CDR1 SGHTA, CDR2 FQGTGA. The CDR3 loop spans 13 amino acids. The DNA of the CDR3 is TGTGCCAGCACCCGTTCAGGGCAACAGCCCCAGCATTTT. It is translated as CASTRSGQQPQHF.

The V and J genes are TRBV9 and TRBJ2-2; 13 bases are a match to TRBD2. The CDR3 sequence is 18 residues long. V lost 2 bases, J lost 0 bases, and 4 bases stayed unmatched. Germline V CDR1 and CDR2: SGDLS, YYNGEE. As DNA, the CDR3 is TGTGCCAGCAGCGTGGGACTAGCGGGGCTTCCGAACACCGGGGAGCTGTTTTTT. Its protein is CASSVGLAGLPNTGELFF. The full variable domain, rest sourced from reference TRBV9 and TRBJ2-2, is DSGVTQTPKHLITATGQRVTLRCSPRSGDLSVYWYQQSLDQGLQFLIQYYNGEERAKGNILERFSAQQFPDLHSELNLSSLELGDSALYFCASSVGLAGLPNTGELFFGEGSRLTVL.

The chain links TRBV5-1 to TRBJ2-7; possibly TRBD1 for D (6 bases). CDR3 length: 14 amino acids. The ends were cut back, 4 bases at V and 7 bases at J, with 18 bases in the middle. Germline values: CDR1 SGHRS, CDR2 YFSETQ. The CDR3 bases are TGCGCCAGCAGCCCACAAGCCTACACAGGGGAGCAGTACTTC. This sequence encodes CASSPQAYTGEQYF.

The rearrangement uses TRBV2 and TRBJ2-1, with 10 bases aligning to TRBD2. Germline CDR1 and CDR2: SNHLY and FYNNEI. With 9 bases clipped from V and 0 bases from J, the junction kept 5 bases outside the gene matches. CDR3 size: 15 residues. The CDR3 DNA reads TGTGCCAGGACCCCTAGCGGGAGCTCCTACAATGAGCAGTTCTTC. Translation: CARTPSGSSYNEQFF.